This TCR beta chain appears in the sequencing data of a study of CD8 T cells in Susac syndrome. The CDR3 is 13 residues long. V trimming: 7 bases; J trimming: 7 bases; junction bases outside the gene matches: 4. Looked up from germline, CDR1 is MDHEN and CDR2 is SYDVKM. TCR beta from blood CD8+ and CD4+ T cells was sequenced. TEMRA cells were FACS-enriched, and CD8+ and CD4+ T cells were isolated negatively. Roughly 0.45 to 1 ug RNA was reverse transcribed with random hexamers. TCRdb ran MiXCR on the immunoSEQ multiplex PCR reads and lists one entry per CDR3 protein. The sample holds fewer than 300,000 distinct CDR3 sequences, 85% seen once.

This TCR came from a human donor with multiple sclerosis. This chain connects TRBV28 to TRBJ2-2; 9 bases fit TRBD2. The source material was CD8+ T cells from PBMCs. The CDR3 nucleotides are TGTGCCAGCACTAGCGGGAACGGCGGGGAGCTGTTTTTT. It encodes CASTSGNGGELFF.